The TCR beta chain under discussion was sequenced for a study of cytomegalovirus exposure and HLA in healthy donors. PCR was performed using 60 Vbeta and 13 Jbeta primers. Assay used: immunoSEQ multiplex PCR; TCRdb lists only in-frame clones, some missing. The sample includes under 200,000 clones, roughly 80% seen only once; the top ten take about 1.7%. From germline, CDR1 is SGHDT and CDR2 YYEEEE. V shed 0 bases and J shed 5 bases, with 12 bases lying between them. There are 15 residues in the CDR3. This chain uses TRBV5-6 with TRBJ1-5, with D unclear. This clonotype originated in a woman under 30 in good health and CMV-seronegative. The sequencing input was PBMCs. DNA of the CDR3: TGTGCCAGCAGCTTGGCGCGGGTCGCTTATCAGCCCCAGCATTTT. As protein: CASSLARVAYQPQHF.